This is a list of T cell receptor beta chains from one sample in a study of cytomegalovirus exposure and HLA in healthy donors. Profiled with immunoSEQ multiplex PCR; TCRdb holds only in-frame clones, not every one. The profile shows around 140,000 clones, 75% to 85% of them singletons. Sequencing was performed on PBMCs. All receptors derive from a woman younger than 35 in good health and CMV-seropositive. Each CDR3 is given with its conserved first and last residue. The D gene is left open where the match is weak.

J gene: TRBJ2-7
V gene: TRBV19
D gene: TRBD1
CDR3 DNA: TGTGCCAGTAGATCTCGACAGGGGACCTACGAGCAGTACTTC
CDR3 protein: CASRSRQGTYEQYF

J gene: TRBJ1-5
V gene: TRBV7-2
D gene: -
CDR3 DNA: TGTGCCAGCAGCTTCCAGGGCTATAGCAATCAGCCCCAGCATTTT
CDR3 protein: CASSFQGYSNQPQHF

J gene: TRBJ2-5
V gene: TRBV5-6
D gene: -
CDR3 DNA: TGTGCCAGCAGCTTTCAAATGGAGGAGACCCAGTACTTC
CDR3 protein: CASSFQMEETQYF

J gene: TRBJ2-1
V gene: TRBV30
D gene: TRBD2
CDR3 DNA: TGTGCCTGGAGTATGGTAGCGGGAATGGTCGGTGAGCAGTTCTTC
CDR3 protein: CAWSMVAGMVGEQFF

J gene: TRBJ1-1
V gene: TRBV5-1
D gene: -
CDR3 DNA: TGCGCCAGCAGCTTGGATGGGACAGAAGCTTTCTTT
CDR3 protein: CASSLDGTEAFF

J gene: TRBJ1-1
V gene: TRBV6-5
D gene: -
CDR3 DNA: TGTGCCAGCAGTCGTACTATGAACACTGAAGCTTTCTTT
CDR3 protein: CASSRTMNTEAFF

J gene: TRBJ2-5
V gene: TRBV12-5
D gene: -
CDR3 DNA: TGTGCTAGTGGTTTGGGGTCGGTACAAGAGACCCAGTACTTC
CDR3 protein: CASGLGSVQETQYF

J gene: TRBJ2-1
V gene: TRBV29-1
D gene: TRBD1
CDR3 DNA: TGCAGCGTGGCGAACAGGGGCTCCTACAATGAGCAGTTCTTC
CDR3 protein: CSVANRGSYNEQFF

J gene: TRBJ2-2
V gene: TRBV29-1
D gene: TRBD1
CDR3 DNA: TGCAGCGTTGAGGGCAGGGGGCCTGGCGGGGAGCTGTTTTTT
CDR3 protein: CSVEGRGPGGELFF

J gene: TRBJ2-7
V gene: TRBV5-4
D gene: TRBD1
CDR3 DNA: TGTGCCAGCAGCCTAGGGACAGGGGGCCTTGACAGCGAGCAGTACTTC
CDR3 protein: CASSLGTGGLDSEQYF

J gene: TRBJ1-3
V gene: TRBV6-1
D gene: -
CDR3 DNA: TGTGCCAGCAGTGCGAGAGACAAGATCTCTGGAAACACCATATATTTT
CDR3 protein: CASSARDKISGNTIYF

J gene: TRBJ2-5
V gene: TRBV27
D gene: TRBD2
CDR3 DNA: TGTGCCAGCAGGCATAGGCGGGGGGGAGAGACCCAGTACTTC
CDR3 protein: CASRHRRGGETQYF

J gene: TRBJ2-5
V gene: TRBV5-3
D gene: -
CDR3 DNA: TGTGCCAGAAGCTTGATCGGGGTTGAAGAGACCCAGTACTTC
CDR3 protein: CARSLIGVEETQYF

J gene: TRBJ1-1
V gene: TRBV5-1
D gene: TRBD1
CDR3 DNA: TGCGCCAGCGGGGACAGGGCCTTTGGGTCCACTGAAGCTTTCTTT
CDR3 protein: CASGDRAFGSTEAFF

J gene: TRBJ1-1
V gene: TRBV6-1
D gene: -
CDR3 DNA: TGTGCCAGCAGTGAAGAGGAGGGATCGTACACTGAAGCTTTCTTT
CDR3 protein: CASSEEEGSYTEAFF

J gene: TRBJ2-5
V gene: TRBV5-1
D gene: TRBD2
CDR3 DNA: TGCGCCAGCAGCCTTTTGACTAGCGGGGGGGCAAAAGAGACCCAGTACTTC
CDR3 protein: CASSLLTSGGAKETQYF